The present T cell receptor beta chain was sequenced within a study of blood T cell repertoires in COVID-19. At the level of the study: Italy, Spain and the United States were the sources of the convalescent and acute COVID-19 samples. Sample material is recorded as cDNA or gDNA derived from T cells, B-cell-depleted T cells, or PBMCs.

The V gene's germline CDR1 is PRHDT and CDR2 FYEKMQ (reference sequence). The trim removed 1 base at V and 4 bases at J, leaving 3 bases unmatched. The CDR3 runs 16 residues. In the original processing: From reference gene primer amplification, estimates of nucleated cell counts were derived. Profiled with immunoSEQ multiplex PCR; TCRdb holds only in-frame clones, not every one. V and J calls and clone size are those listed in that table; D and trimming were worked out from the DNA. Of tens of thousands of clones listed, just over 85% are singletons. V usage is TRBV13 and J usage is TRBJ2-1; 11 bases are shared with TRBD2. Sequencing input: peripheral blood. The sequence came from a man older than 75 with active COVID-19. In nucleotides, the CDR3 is TGTGCCAGCAGCTTAGTCGGGACTAGCGGATACAATGAGCAGTTCTTC. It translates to CASSLVGTSGYNEQFF.